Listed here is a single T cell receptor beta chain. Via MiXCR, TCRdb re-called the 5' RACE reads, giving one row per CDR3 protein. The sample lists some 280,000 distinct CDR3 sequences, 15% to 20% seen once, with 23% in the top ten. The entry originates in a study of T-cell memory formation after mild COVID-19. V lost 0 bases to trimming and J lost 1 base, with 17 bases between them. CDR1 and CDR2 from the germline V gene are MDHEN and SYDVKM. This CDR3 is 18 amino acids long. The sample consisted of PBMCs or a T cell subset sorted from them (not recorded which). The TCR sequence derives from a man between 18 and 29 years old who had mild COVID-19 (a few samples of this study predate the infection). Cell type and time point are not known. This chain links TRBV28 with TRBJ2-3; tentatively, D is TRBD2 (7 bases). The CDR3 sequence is CASSLWGGGGLGTDTQYF. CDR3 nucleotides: TGTGCCAGCAGTTTATGGGGTGGGGGGGGCCTCGGCACAGATACGCAGTATTTT.